What follows is one T cell receptor beta chain and its context. The sample comes from a study of shared clonotypes between healthy human individuals. The unsorted samples had roughly 86 million PBMCs used for genomic DNA. V was trimmed by 4 bases and J by 5 bases, leaving 3 bases between them. The CDR3 is made up of 12 amino acids. The germline V gene has CDR1 LNHDA and CDR2 SQIVND (reference sequence). The assay was immunoSEQ multiplex PCR, and TCRdb's table has in-frame clones only and misses some. The table records about 490,000 clones, roughly 80% of them present only once. Sequencing was carried out using PBMCs. The rearrangement links TRBV19 to TRBJ2-6, with unresolved D. The origin of this receptor is a woman between 40 and 55 years old in good health. Some clones in this sample may be carry-over from other donors' samples. CDR3 sequence reads: CASSTRANVLTF. DNA for the CDR3: TGTGCCAGTAGTACGAGGGCCAACGTCCTGACTTTC.